The rows below give T cell receptor beta chains drawn from one sample of a study of blood T cell repertoires in COVID-19. Measured with immunoSEQ multiplex PCR; TCRdb has only the in-frame clones, and not every one. The sample has over 250,000 clones, 85% seen once. Sequenced sample: peripheral blood. The receptors originated from a human donor in a cohort sampled during active COVID-19. CDR3s include the opening cysteine and the closing phenylalanine or tryptophan. The D gene is left open where the match is weak. Clone sizes are given selectively: once, few, many, or a class where the clone is expanded.

abundance: .
d_gene: .
v_gene: TRBV18
j_gene: TRBJ1-6
CDR3nt: TGTGCCAGCTCAACAAGTACAGGGTTGGTTGATTCACCCCTCCACTTT
CDR3aa: CASSTSTGLVDSPLHF

abundance: .
d_gene: TRBD2
v_gene: TRBV7-9
j_gene: TRBJ2-2
CDR3nt: TGTGCCAGCAGCACTACCCTAGGACTAGCGGGAGGCCTGGTACCCGGGGAGCTGTTTTTT
CDR3aa: CASSTTLGLAGGLVPGELFF

abundance: .
d_gene: TRBD2
v_gene: TRBV5-1
j_gene: TRBJ2-2
CDR3nt: TGCGCCAGCACGCCGGGTCCACTAGCGGGATTCGGGGACACCGGGGAGCTGTTTTTT
CDR3aa: CASTPGPLAGFGDTGELFF

abundance: .
d_gene: .
v_gene: TRBV3-1/TRBV3-2
j_gene: TRBJ2-6
CDR3nt: TGTGCCAGCGCATCGGGAGGGGCCAACGTCCTGACTTTC
CDR3aa: CASASGGANVLTF

abundance: .
d_gene: TRBD2
v_gene: TRBV12-5
j_gene: TRBJ2-1
CDR3nt: TGTGCTAGTGGGAAATCTGAAGACAGCCACGGGGGGAATGAGCAGTTCTTC
CDR3aa: CASGKSEDSHGGNEQFF

abundance: once
d_gene: .
v_gene: TRBV12-3/TRBV12-4
j_gene: TRBJ2-7
CDR3nt: TGTGCCAGCAGTTTCGGACAGTCCTACGAGCAGTACTTC
CDR3aa: CASSFGQSYEQYF

abundance: .
d_gene: .
v_gene: TRBV24-1
j_gene: TRBJ2-7
CDR3nt: TGTGCCACCAGTGATGAGGGCCAGAGCTCCTACGAGCAGTACTTC
CDR3aa: CATSDEGQSSYEQYF

abundance: .
d_gene: .
v_gene: TRBV27
j_gene: TRBJ2-5
CDR3nt: TGTGCCAGCAGCCTAGGAAGGAGCGTCCCTTCCCTTCCACATCAAGAGACCCAGTACTTC
CDR3aa: CASSLGRSVPSLPHQETQYF

abundance: .
d_gene: TRBD2
v_gene: TRBV11-3
j_gene: TRBJ2-1
CDR3nt: TGTGCCAGCAGCTTAGGACTAGCTAATGAGCAGTTCTTC
CDR3aa: CASSLGLANEQFF

abundance: .
d_gene: TRBD1
v_gene: TRBV6-5
j_gene: TRBJ1-1
CDR3nt: TGTGCCAGCAGCTCCGGTGGGGACAGGGCCTTAATAATCTTT
CDR3aa: CASSSGGDRALIIF

abundance: .
d_gene: .
v_gene: TRBV5-4
j_gene: TRBJ1-6
CDR3nt: TGTGCCAGCAGCTTGAGGGACAAACTTTCACCCCTCCACTTT
CDR3aa: CASSLRDKLSPLHF

abundance: .
d_gene: TRBD1
v_gene: TRBV5-1
j_gene: TRBJ2-7
CDR3nt: TGCGCCAGCAGCCTTCGGACAGGCCACTACGAGCAGTACTTC
CDR3aa: CASSLRTGHYEQYF

abundance: .
d_gene: .
v_gene: TRBV19
j_gene: TRBJ1-6
CDR3nt: TGTGCCAGTAGTACCGGGACACAGAATTCACCCCTCCACTTT
CDR3aa: CASSTGTQNSPLHF

abundance: .
d_gene: .
v_gene: TRBV7-3
j_gene: TRBJ1-1
CDR3nt: TGTGCCAGCAGCTCACAGGGAAACACTGAAGCTTTCTTT
CDR3aa: CASSSQGNTEAFF

abundance: .
d_gene: TRBD1
v_gene: TRBV11-1
j_gene: TRBJ2-1
CDR3nt: TGTGCCAGTAGACAGGGGGTCGATGAGCAGTTCTTC
CDR3aa: CASRQGVDEQFF

abundance: few
d_gene: TRBD2
v_gene: TRBV7-3
j_gene: TRBJ2-7
CDR3nt: TGTGCCAGCAGCTTGTGGGGAGGGTCATCAACCTACGAGCAGTACTTC
CDR3aa: CASSLWGGSSTYEQYF

abundance: .
d_gene: .
v_gene: TRBV29-1
j_gene: TRBJ2-5
CDR3nt: TGCAGCGTTGAAGTGTACGGGGGAGCCGGGTACTTC
CDR3aa: CSVEVYGGAGYF

abundance: .
d_gene: .
v_gene: TRBV10-1
j_gene: TRBJ2-7
CDR3nt: TGCGCCAGCAGTGAGAGGGGGTCGACCTGGGAGCAGTACTTC
CDR3aa: CASSERGSTWEQYF

abundance: .
d_gene: .
v_gene: TRBV18
j_gene: TRBJ2-2
CDR3nt: TGTGCCAGCTCACCTACATTCCCCGGGACTGGGGGAACCGGGGAGCTGTTTTTT
CDR3aa: CASSPTFPGTGGTGELFF

abundance: .
d_gene: .
v_gene: TRBV18
j_gene: TRBJ2-3
CDR3nt: TGTGCCAGCTCACCACGGCGCACAGATACGCAGTATTTT
CDR3aa: CASSPRRTDTQYF

abundance: .
d_gene: TRBD2
v_gene: TRBV7-9
j_gene: TRBJ2-3
CDR3nt: TGTGCCAGCAGCCCCCAGGGACTAGCGGCCACAGATACGCAGTATTTT
CDR3aa: CASSPQGLAATDTQYF

abundance: .
d_gene: TRBD2
v_gene: TRBV6-5
j_gene: TRBJ2-7
CDR3nt: TGTGCCAGCCTGGGGGGGACTTCAACCCCCTACGAGCAGTACTTC
CDR3aa: CASLGGTSTPYEQYF

abundance: .
d_gene: TRBD1
v_gene: TRBV6-5
j_gene: TRBJ2-5
CDR3nt: TGTGCCAGCAGTCCCACGACCGGGGACAGCCTGGACTTC
CDR3aa: CASSPTTGDSLDF

abundance: .
d_gene: TRBD1
v_gene: TRBV19
j_gene: TRBJ1-5
CDR3nt: TGTGCCAGTACCCCCCAGGGGGGCAATCAGCCCCAGCATTTT
CDR3aa: CASTPQGGNQPQHF

abundance: .
d_gene: .
v_gene: TRBV19
j_gene: TRBJ1-5
CDR3nt: TGTGCCAGTAGTGGGTTGACAGGGCCCCAGCATTTT
CDR3aa: CASSGLTGPQHF

abundance: once
d_gene: TRBD2
v_gene: TRBV3-1/TRBV3-2
j_gene: TRBJ2-3
CDR3nt: TGTGCCAGCAACAGCGGGAGGGATACGCAGTATTTT
CDR3aa: CASNSGRDTQYF

abundance: .
d_gene: .
v_gene: TRBV9
j_gene: TRBJ2-3
CDR3nt: TGTGCCAGCAGCGTAGCCGCGATCGGCACAGATACGCAGTATTTT
CDR3aa: CASSVAAIGTDTQYF

abundance: .
d_gene: TRBD1
v_gene: TRBV2
j_gene: TRBJ1-4
CDR3nt: TGTGCCAGCAGCCCGGACAGGGGATCTGAAAAACTGTTTTTT
CDR3aa: CASSPDRGSEKLFF

abundance: .
d_gene: TRBD2
v_gene: TRBV11-2
j_gene: TRBJ2-7
CDR3nt: TGTGCCAGCAGCTTAGGCGGACTAGCGTCGTACGAGCAGTACTTC
CDR3aa: CASSLGGLASYEQYF

abundance: .
d_gene: .
v_gene: TRBV2
j_gene: TRBJ1-1
CDR3nt: TGTGCCAGCAGTACAGATCAGGCAGGGACTGAAGCTTTCTTT
CDR3aa: CASSTDQAGTEAFF

abundance: many
d_gene: TRBD2
v_gene: TRBV5-1
j_gene: TRBJ2-7
CDR3nt: TGCGCCAGCAGCTTGGCCATTCGTAGCGGGTACGAGCAGTACTTC
CDR3aa: CASSLAIRSGYEQYF

abundance: .
d_gene: TRBD1
v_gene: TRBV28
j_gene: TRBJ1-1
CDR3nt: TGTGCCAGCAGTCCCTCCGGGACAGGGGACATTCAAGCTTTCTTT
CDR3aa: CASSPSGTGDIQAFF

abundance: .
d_gene: TRBD1
v_gene: TRBV7-8
j_gene: TRBJ1-5
CDR3nt: TGTGCCAGCAGCCGAGACAGGGGAGGACAGCCCCAGCATTTT
CDR3aa: CASSRDRGGQPQHF

abundance: .
d_gene: .
v_gene: TRBV3-1/TRBV3-2
j_gene: TRBJ2-7
CDR3nt: TGTGCCAGCAGCCAAGAGGAGAACATCACAGGTTTGGACGAGCAGTACTTC
CDR3aa: CASSQEENITGLDEQYF

abundance: .
d_gene: TRBD1
v_gene: TRBV6-6
j_gene: TRBJ1-1
CDR3nt: TGTGCCAGCAGTTATGGGGACAGGGGTAAAGCTTTCTTT
CDR3aa: CASSYGDRGKAFF

abundance: .
d_gene: .
v_gene: TRBV28
j_gene: TRBJ1-1
CDR3nt: TGTGCCAGCAGTTTTATATTGAACACTGAAGCTTTCTTT
CDR3aa: CASSFILNTEAFF

abundance: .
d_gene: .
v_gene: TRBV24-1
j_gene: TRBJ2-3
CDR3nt: TGTGCCACCGCCACACCGAGCACAGATACGCAGTATTTT
CDR3aa: CATATPSTDTQYF

abundance: .
d_gene: TRBD2
v_gene: TRBV10-2
j_gene: TRBJ2-1
CDR3nt: TGCGCCAGCGAGCGGGGACCCTACAATGAGCAGTTCTTC
CDR3aa: CASERGPYNEQFF

abundance: few
d_gene: .
v_gene: TRBV5-6
j_gene: TRBJ1-6
CDR3nt: TGTGCCAGCAGCAGAGCAGGGCCAATCCTAAATAATTCACCCCTCCACTTT
CDR3aa: CASSRAGPILNNSPLHF

abundance: .
d_gene: .
v_gene: TRBV6-5
j_gene: TRBJ1-6
CDR3nt: TGTGCCAGCAGTTACTCGATACAGGGCTATTCACCCCTCCACTTT
CDR3aa: CASSYSIQGYSPLHF

abundance: few
d_gene: .
v_gene: TRBV21-1
j_gene: TRBJ1-6
CDR3nt: TGTGCCAGCAGCAAGTTGGGGAGATCCTATAATTCACCCCTCCACTTT
CDR3aa: CASSKLGRSYNSPLHF

abundance: .
d_gene: .
v_gene: TRBV29-1
j_gene: TRBJ1-1
CDR3nt: TGCAGCGTAGCGAACGATTTGAACACTGAAGCTTTCTTT
CDR3aa: CSVANDLNTEAFF

abundance: .
d_gene: .
v_gene: TRBV5-4
j_gene: TRBJ2-5
CDR3nt: TGTGCCAGCAGCTTGGACACGGGGGAGACCCAGTACTTC
CDR3aa: CASSLDTGETQYF

abundance: .
d_gene: TRBD2
v_gene: TRBV7-2
j_gene: TRBJ2-1
CDR3nt: TGTGCCAGCAGCTTAGGACTAGCGCGTGAAGAGCAGTTCTTC
CDR3aa: CASSLGLAREEQFF

abundance: .
d_gene: TRBD2
v_gene: TRBV6-5
j_gene: TRBJ2-7
CDR3nt: TGTGCCAGCAGAAACCTAGCGGCTAGCTCCTACGAGCAGTACTTC
CDR3aa: CASRNLAASSYEQYF

abundance: .
d_gene: TRBD2
v_gene: TRBV7-2
j_gene: TRBJ2-1
CDR3nt: TGTGCCAGCAGTGAAGGGCGGGAGGGAAAGCAGTTCTTC
CDR3aa: CASSEGREGKQFF

abundance: .
d_gene: TRBD1
v_gene: TRBV5-5
j_gene: TRBJ1-2
CDR3nt: TGTGCCAGCAGCTTGCTGGGACAGGGGACCGTTAACTATGGCTACACCTTC
CDR3aa: CASSLLGQGTVNYGYTF

abundance: .
d_gene: .
v_gene: TRBV9
j_gene: TRBJ2-7
CDR3nt: TGTGCCAGCAGCACTCGACAGGTATCCTACGAGCAGTACTTC
CDR3aa: CASSTRQVSYEQYF

abundance: .
d_gene: .
v_gene: TRBV3-1/TRBV3-2
j_gene: TRBJ1-4
CDR3nt: TGTGCCAGCAGCCAAGCACGGGGGACTTGGAGCATTAATGAAAAACTGTTTTTT
CDR3aa: CASSQARGTWSINEKLFF

abundance: .
d_gene: TRBD2
v_gene: TRBV11-3
j_gene: TRBJ2-1
CDR3nt: TGTGCCAGCAGCGCTGCCTTTAGCGGGATCAATGAGCAGTTCTTC
CDR3aa: CASSAAFSGINEQFF